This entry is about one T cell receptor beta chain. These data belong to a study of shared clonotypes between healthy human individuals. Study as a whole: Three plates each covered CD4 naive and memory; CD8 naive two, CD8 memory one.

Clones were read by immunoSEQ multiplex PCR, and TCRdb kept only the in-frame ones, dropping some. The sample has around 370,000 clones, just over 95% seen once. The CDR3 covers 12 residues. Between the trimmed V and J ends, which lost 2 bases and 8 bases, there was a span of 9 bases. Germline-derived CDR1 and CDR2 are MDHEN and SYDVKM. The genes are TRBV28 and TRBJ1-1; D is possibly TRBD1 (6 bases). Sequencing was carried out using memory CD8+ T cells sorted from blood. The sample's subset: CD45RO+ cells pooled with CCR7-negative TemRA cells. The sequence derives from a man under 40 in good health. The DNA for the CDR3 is TGTGCCAGCAGTTTAAACAGGGTGGAAGCTTTCTTT. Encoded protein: CASSLNRVEAFF.